A single sample is the source of the 26 T cell receptor beta chains below, sequenced in a study of cytomegalovirus exposure and HLA in healthy donors. The PCR employed 60 Vbeta primers together with 13 Jbeta primers. Here immunoSEQ multiplex PCR was the method, and the copy in TCRdb shows in-frame clones only, minus some. Here the sample spans 80,000 to 100,000 clones, approximately 80% being singletons. The sample was PBMCs. These TCRs come from a human donor in good health.

This clone was detected only once. This sequence joins TRBV5-1 and TRBJ2-1, with D maybe TRBD2 (7 bases). This CDR3 region has 16 residues. Germline V lookup: CDR1 SGHRS, CDR2 YFSETQ. Trimming removed 1 base at V and 4 bases at J, with 15 bases between. The CDR3 bases are TGCGCCAGCAGCTTGTTGCTAGGGGGGGATTACAATGAGCAGTTCTTC. Its translation: CASSLLLGGDYNEQFF.

The chain uses TRBV28 and TRBJ1-5; a weak D match, TRBD1 (5 bases). Trimming took 7 bases from V and 1 from J, leaving 14 bases between them. The length of the CDR3 is 15 residues. CDR1 and CDR2 (germline): MDHEN, SYDVKM. CDR3 in DNA: TGTGCCAGCACCCCGTTGAAGGGGAGCAATCAGCCCCAGCATTTT. This encodes CASTPLKGSNQPQHF.

The V and J genes are TRBV5-1 and TRBJ2-7; 7 nucleotides match TRBD1. Losses at the gene ends were 5 bases for V and 1 base for J; bases not matched to a gene: 6. The CDR3 runs to 14 residues. Germline V CDR1 and CDR2: SGHRS, YFSETQ. CDR3 amino acids: CASSLTGPSYEQYF. The CDR3 DNA sequence: TGCGCCAGCAGTTTGACAGGGCCATCCTACGAGCAGTACTTC.

In its sample, this clone was seen once. The genes are TRBV5-1 and TRBJ1-4; D perhaps matches TRBD1 (5 bases). Germline assignment: CDR1 SGHRS and CDR2 YFSETQ. The CDR3 sequence is 19 residues long. Trimming removed 2 bases at V and 2 bases at J, with 22 bases between. The CDR3 region is CASSLRSQGRIWTNEKLFF. CDR3 coding DNA: TGCGCCAGCAGCTTAAGGAGCCAGGGTCGTATATGGACTAATGAAAAACTGTTTTTT.

This clone was seen more than once but under ten times. The chain recombines TRBV6-1 with TRBJ1-3; D is perhaps TRBD1 (6 bases). Germline V gene lookup returns CDR1 MNHNS and CDR2 SASEGT. This CDR3 comprises 14 residues. Trimming took off 3 bases at V and 4 bases at J, with 10 bases between the two ends. CDR3 sequence reads: CASSDYGGGNTIYF. The CDR3 region has the DNA TGTGCCAGCAGTGATTATGGGGGCGGAAACACCATATATTTT.

The chain has TRBV4-3 and TRBJ2-3; no reliable D call. Germline CDR1 and CDR2: LGHNA and YSLEER. This CDR3 comprises 14 residues. Trimming stripped 2 bases from V and 0 bases from J, with 6 bases between. In DNA, the CDR3 is TGCGCCAGCAGCCAACGGTCTAGCACAGATACGCAGTATTTT. Protein product: CASSQRSSTDTQYF.

This chain links TRBV7-6 with TRBJ1-4; D gene unclear. The CDR3 contains 14 residues. Germline lookup yields CDR1 SGHVS and CDR2 FNYEAQ. Trimming stripped 6 bases from V and 6 bases from J, with 14 bases between. CDR3 amino acids: CASSIDLGDEKLFF. CDR3 coding DNA: TGTGCCAGCAGTATCGATCTAGGCGATGAAAAACTGTTTTTT.

The chain is built from TRBV7-2 and TRBJ2-7, with 7 bases fitting TRBD1. Germline values: CDR1 SGHTA, CDR2 FQGNSA. CDR3 size: 14 residues. Losses at the gene ends were 5 bases for V and 5 bases for J; bases not matched to a gene: 9. The chain's CDR3 is CASSARQGTHEQYF. The CDR3 DNA reads as TGTGCCAGCAGCGCCCGACAGGGAACCCACGAGCAGTACTTC.

The chain carries TRBV5-6 and TRBJ1-4; 8 bases agree with TRBD1. CDR1 and CDR2 from the germline V gene are SGHDT and YYEEEE. The CDR3 contains 16 residues. The ends lost 2 bases at V and 8 bases at J; junction bases unmatched: 11. The CDR3 DNA reads as TGTGCCAGCAGCTTCCTCCCCCAGGGGGCGGACGAAAAACTGTTTTTT. Translation gives CASSFLPQGADEKLFF.

V usage is TRBV29-1 and J usage is TRBJ1-1; 9 nucleotides agree with TRBD1. Germline CDR1 is SQVTM and CDR2 is ANQGSEA. V lost 8 bases to trimming and J lost 11 bases; unmatched junction nucleotides: 15. The CDR3 loop spans 13 amino acids. Here the CDR3 DNA reads TGCAGCACCTCCGACAGGGGGAATTCCAGGGCTTTCTTT. This encodes CSTSDRGNSRAFF.

CDR3 protein: CASSVAASVPQETQYF. CDR3 coding DNA: TGTGCCAGCAGCGTAGCGGCTAGCGTTCCTCAAGAGACCCAGTACTTC. The rearrangement joins TRBV9 to TRBJ2-5; TRBD2 might be the D (6 bases). V lost 0 bases, J lost 2 bases, and 14 bases lay in between. The germline V gene encodes CDR1 SGDLS and CDR2 YYNGEE. This CDR3 has 16 amino acids.

This chain uses TRBV9 with TRBJ2-7; D is unresolved. The CDR3 length is 14 residues. Looked up from germline, CDR1 is SGDLS and CDR2 is YYNGEE. The V end was cut by 5 bases, the J end by 6 bases, with 18 bases between. The CDR3 DNA follows: TGTGCCAGCAGGCTTGGTGTTAGTTCCGGCGAGCAGTACTTC. It specifies CASRLGVSSGEQYF.

In this sample, this clone turned up a few times. The chain joins TRBV30 to TRBJ2-2; the D is unclear. The CDR3 contains 14 residues. Trimming pared 0 bases from V and 5 bases from J, leaving 10 bases between. Germline V CDR1 and CDR2: GTSNPN, SVGIG (reference sequence). DNA of the CDR3: TGTGCCTGGAGTGTCTCTAGTACTACCGGGGAGCTGTTTTTT. Protein product: CAWSVSSTTGELFF.

This clone turned up a few times. The chain combines TRBV6-5 with TRBJ2-7, with D tentatively TRBD2 (6 bases). Germline loops: CDR1 MNHEY, CDR2 SVGAGI. The germline V and J ends were trimmed by 4 bases and 4 bases, with 17 bases remaining between them. The CDR3 is made up of 15 amino acids. CDR3 sequence (DNA): TGTGCCAGCAGTTCCTCTATGGGTCGGGGGTACGAGCAGTACTTC. Amino acid sequence: CASSSSMGRGYEQYF.

The chain combines TRBV7-6 with TRBJ1-2; perhaps TRBD1 as D (5 bases). This CDR3 has 14 amino acids. V dropped 5 bases and J dropped 0 bases, with 10 bases sitting between them. The germline V gene encodes CDR1 SGHVS and CDR2 FNYEAQ. CDR3 amino acids: CASSAGLANYGYTF. For the CDR3, the DNA is TGTGCCAGCAGCGCGGGACTAGCTAACTATGGCTACACCTTC.

This sequence joins TRBV18 and TRBJ2-7; possible D gene TRBD1, 5 bases. Per the germline V gene, CDR1 is KGHSH and CDR2 is LQKENI. CDR3 length equals 14 residues. The V and J ends lost 5 bases and 1 base respectively, with 12 bases between them. The chain's CDR3 is CASSRGRESYEQYF. CDR3 DNA: TGTGCCAGCTCAAGGGGAAGGGAATCCTACGAGCAGTACTTC.

The rearrangement joins TRBV27 to TRBJ2-3, with 11 bases that match TRBD2. Unmatched junction bases numbered 1, after V lost 2 bases and J lost 3 bases. The CDR3 runs 15 residues. The germline CDR1 and CDR2 sequences are MNHEY and SMNVEV (reference sequence). Written as DNA, the CDR3 is TGTGCCAGCAGTTTAACTAGCGGGAGAACAGATACGCAGTATTTT. Translating it yields CASSLTSGRTDTQYF.

A single count supports this clone. This chain uses TRBV5-5 with TRBJ1-1; possible D gene TRBD1, 5 bases. The V and J ends lost 1 base and 7 bases respectively, with 8 bases between them. The CDR3 is made up of 12 amino acids. The germline V gene encodes CDR1 SGHKS and CDR2 YYEKEE (reference sequence). The CDR3 here is CASSLPGNEAFF. DNA of the CDR3: TGTGCCAGCAGCTTGCCAGGGAATGAAGCTTTCTTT.

This sequence joins TRBV9 and TRBJ2-7, with D perhaps TRBD1 (5 bases). This CDR3 spans 14 amino acids. Between the trimmed V and J ends, which lost 0 bases and 2 bases, there was a span of 9 bases. Germline V gene data show CDR1 as SGDLS and CDR2 as YYNGEE. The CDR3 region is CASSVGTIPYEQYF. CDR3 coding DNA: TGTGCCAGCAGCGTAGGGACAATTCCCTACGAGCAGTACTTC.

The chain couples TRBV5-8 to TRBJ1-2; D is uncertain. Deletions cut 0 bases from V and 4 bases from J, with 19 bases between. Germline assignment: CDR1 SGHTS and CDR2 YDEGEE. The CDR3 has 17 amino acids. CDR3 protein: CASSLGAGTRGGYGYTF. The CDR3 region has the DNA TGTGCCAGCAGCTTGGGTGCGGGAACCCGGGGTGGCTATGGCTACACCTTC.

This chain links TRBV18 with TRBJ2-4; D perhaps matches TRBD2 (5 bases). This CDR3 is built from 15 residues. Trimming cost V 0 bases and J 0 bases, with 6 bases left between them. Germline CDR1 is KGHSH and CDR2 is LQKENI. CDR3 bases: TGTGCCAGCTCACCACCAGGACTAGCCAAAAACATTCAGTACTTC. This gives the protein CASSPPGLAKNIQYF.

This chain links TRBV9 with TRBJ1-1, with a weak D call TRBD1 (6 bases). CDR3 length equals 13 residues. The germline V and J ends were trimmed by 4 bases and 3 bases, with 10 bases remaining between them. The germline V gene has CDR1 SGDLS and CDR2 YYNGEE. CDR3 protein: CASSPPGDTEAFF. The DNA of the CDR3 is TGTGCCAGCAGCCCCCCAGGGGACACTGAAGCTTTCTTT.

This chain connects TRBV25-1 to TRBJ2-5; 14 positions agree with TRBD2. The ends lost 3 bases at V and 5 bases at J; junction bases unmatched: 11. The CDR3 has 18 amino acids. Germline values: CDR1 MGHDK, CDR2 SYGVNS. The CDR3 protein is CASSDNRGTSGRRETQYF. The CDR3 DNA sequence: TGTGCCAGCAGTGATAATAGGGGGACTAGCGGGAGAAGGGAGACCCAGTACTTC.

The chain combines TRBV4-2 with TRBJ2-1; 12 bases are a match to TRBD2. From germline, CDR1 is LGHNA and CDR2 YNFKEQ. This CDR3 contains 21 residues. V trimming: 4 bases; J trimming: 5 bases; junction bases outside the gene matches: 21. The CDR3: CASSPREGLAGAFSRDNEQFF. The DNA for the CDR3 is TGTGCCAGCAGCCCCAGGGAGGGACTAGCGGGTGCCTTCTCGAGGGACAATGAGCAGTTCTTC.

The chain carries TRBV7-9 and TRBJ2-7; D is possibly TRBD1 (6 bases). The ends were cut back, 3 bases at V and 1 base at J, with 13 bases in the middle. The CDR3 has 15 amino acids. CDR1 is SEHNR and CDR2 is FQNEAQ in the germline V gene (reference sequence). The DNA for the CDR3 is TGTGCCAGCAGCTTGATGACAGGACCGTCCTACGAGCAGTACTTC. It is translated as CASSLMTGPSYEQYF.

This rearrangement joins TRBV15 to TRBJ1-4; D is possibly TRBD1 (5 bases). The germline CDR1 and CDR2 sequences are LNHNV and YYDKDF (reference sequence). The CDR3 contains 15 residues. Trimming took off 5 bases at V and 0 bases at J, with 10 bases between the two ends. CDR3: CATSVAGSTNEKLFF. In nucleotides, the CDR3 is TGTGCCACCAGCGTTGCAGGGTCAACTAATGAAAAACTGTTTTTT. Filled out from reference TRBV15 and TRBJ1-4, the complete variable domain reads DAMVIQNPRYQVTQFGKPVTLSCSQTLNHNVMYWYQQKSSQAPKLLFHYYDKDFNNEADTPDNFQSRRPNTSFCFLDIRSPGLGDTAMYLCATSVAGSTNEKLFFGSGTQLSVL.